A single sample is the source of the 23 T cell receptor beta chains below, sequenced in a study of shared clonotypes between healthy human individuals. Using immunoSEQ multiplex PCR, the repertoire was profiled, and TCRdb retains in-frame clones only, with some absent. The sample lists approximately 2.1 million clones; over 85% were seen once. The specimen was naive CD4+ T cells from PBMCs. Subset here: CD45RA+ positively selected. All receptors derive from a young man in good health. Some clones in this sample may be carry-over from other donors' samples.

The chain joins TRBV5-6 to TRBJ2-3; the match to TRBD1 covers 7 bases. This CDR3 comprises 16 residues. Germline CDR1 reads SGHDT; CDR2 reads YYEEEE. The junction had 9 bases not matched to a gene; V was cut back by 1 base and J by 4 bases. CDR3 nucleotides: TGTGCCAGCAGCTTGTTCGACAGGGAAGGAGCAGATACGCAGTATTTT. It codes for CASSLFDREGADTQYF.

In the case of this clone: Other DNA sequences in the same sample also yield this CDR3. The genes are TRBV7-2 and TRBJ2-7; the D gene could be TRBD1 or TRBD2 (5 bases each). The V end was cut by 4 bases, the J end by 2 bases, with 12 bases between. Looked up from germline, CDR1 is SGHTA and CDR2 is FQGNSA. This CDR3 comprises 14 residues. CDR3 nucleotide sequence: TGTGCCAGCAGCTCCAGGGACCGGACCTACGAGCAGTACTTC. Translated: CASSSRDRTYEQYF.

A remark on this clone: Other nucleotide sequences from this sample produce the same CDR3. The chain links TRBV7-2 to TRBJ1-5; D is uncertain. Trimming cost V 1 base and J 0 bases, with 7 bases left between them. The CDR3 spans 15 residues. Germline values: CDR1 SGHTA, CDR2 FQGNSA. The CDR3 nucleotides read TGTGCCAGCAGCTTAGTTGGTTATAGCAATCAGCCCCAGCATTTT. This encodes CASSLVGYSNQPQHF.

On this clone: Other DNA sequences in the same sample also yield this CDR3. The chain recombines TRBV11-2 with TRBJ1-1; no definite D call. V gave up 1 base and J gave up 1 base, with 4 bases separating them. The germline CDR1 and CDR2 sequences are SGHAT and FQNNGV. This CDR3 comprises 13 residues. The CDR3 DNA reads as TGTGCCAGCAGCTTAGGGCCGAACACTGAAGCTTTCTTT. This encodes CASSLGPNTEAFF.

The rearrangement joins TRBV5-1 to TRBJ2-3, with TRBD2 matching over 7 bases. V lost 4 bases to trimming and J lost 5 bases; unmatched junction nucleotides: 13. The germline V gene encodes CDR1 SGHRS and CDR2 YFSETQ. The CDR3 is 16 amino acids. The chain's CDR3 is CASSRVGGMSGDTQYF. CDR3 bases: TGCGCCAGCAGCCGAGTCGGGGGGATGTCTGGAGATACGCAGTATTTT.

The rearrangement joins TRBV18 to TRBJ2-1, with 9 bases that match TRBD2. The CDR3 contains 17 residues. The V segment lost 3 bases and the J segment 2 bases; nucleotides outside the gene matches: 8. Germline CDR1 KGHSH, CDR2 LQKENI. This CDR3 reads CASSPTAGGGPYNEQFF. CDR3 nucleotide sequence: TGTGCCAGCTCACCCACAGCGGGAGGAGGGCCCTACAATGAGCAGTTCTTC. Looking up the rest from reference TRBV18 and TRBJ2-1 gives the full variable domain: NAGVMQNPRHLVRRRGQEARLRCSPMKGHSHVYWYRQLPEEGLKFMVYLQKENIIDESGMPKERFSAEFPKEGPSILRIQQVVRGDSAAYFCASSPTAGGGPYNEQFFGPGTRLTVL.

Note on this clone: The sample has other DNA sequences that encode this CDR3 too. This chain links TRBV6-5 with TRBJ1-5, with TRBD1 as a possible D gene (5 bases). Looked up from germline, CDR1 is MNHEY and CDR2 is SVGAGI. Trimming removed 2 bases at V and 7 bases at J, with 9 bases between. The CDR3 consists of 13 residues. The CDR3, as DNA: TGTGCCAGCAGTTACGGGGGGGGACAGCCCCAGCATTTT. This gives the protein CASSYGGGQPQHF.

This clone was seen more than once but under ten times. In nucleotides, the CDR3 is TGTGCCAGCAGCCCAATGGCAGACAACCTCTATGGCTACACCTTC. This translates into CASSPMADNLYGYTF. This rearrangement joins TRBV7-9 to TRBJ1-2; D call uncertain. The V end lost 5 bases, the J end lost 4 bases, and 17 bases lay between the germline ends. The germline V gene has CDR1 SEHNR and CDR2 FQNEAQ (reference sequence). The CDR3 extends over 15 amino acids. Together with reference TRBV7-9 and TRBJ1-2, the CDR3 gives the full variable domain: DTGVSQNPRHKITKRGQNVTFRCDPISEHNRLYWYRQTLGQGPEFLTYFQNEAQLEKSRLLSDRFSAERPKGSFSTLEIQRTEQGDSAMYLCASSPMADNLYGYTFGSGTRLTVV.

The chain couples TRBV5-6 to TRBJ1-5; D remains ambiguous. There are 14 residues in the CDR3. Between the trimmed V and J ends, which lost 2 bases and 6 bases, there was a span of 12 bases. The germline V gene has CDR1 SGHDT and CDR2 YYEEEE. The chain's CDR3 is CASSLSTAVQPQHF. CDR3 nucleotide sequence: TGTGCCAGCAGCTTAAGTACAGCGGTTCAGCCCCAGCATTTT.

The V gene is TRBV18, the J gene TRBJ1-2, with TRBD1 as a possible D gene (5 bases). Trimming stripped 2 bases from V and 1 base from J, with 8 bases between. Germline V gene sequence: CDR1 KGHSH, CDR2 LQKENI. The CDR3 is made up of 14 amino acids. CDR3 DNA: TGTGCCAGCTCACCATGGGGCAATAACTATGGCTACACCTTC. Translating gives CASSPWGNNYGYTF. Complete variable domain (other parts from reference TRBV18 and TRBJ1-2): NAGVMQNPRHLVRRRGQEARLRCSPMKGHSHVYWYRQLPEEGLKFMVYLQKENIIDESGMPKERFSAEFPKEGPSILRIQQVVRGDSAAYFCASSPWGNNYGYTFGSGTRLTVV.

In its sample, this clone was seen once. The chain carries TRBV20-1 and TRBJ2-7; D is unclear. The germline CDR1 and CDR2 sequences are DFQATT and SNEGSKA (reference sequence). This CDR3 region has 10 residues. Trimming pared 2 bases from V and 6 bases from J, leaving 5 bases between. CDR3 loop: CSARYSEQYF. For the CDR3, the DNA is TGCAGTGCTAGATATTCCGAGCAGTACTTC.

CDR3 sequence (DNA): TGCGCCAGCAGCCAAGCCCCGGGACAGGGATATGATGGCTACACCTTC. Translation: CASSQAPGQGYDGYTF. The chain couples TRBV4-1 to TRBJ1-2; 9 nucleotides line up with TRBD1. There are 16 residues in the CDR3. Germline assignment: CDR1 MGHRA and CDR2 YSYEKL. The J segment lost 6 bases and the V segment lost 1 base, leaving 9 bases of the junction unmatched.

The V and J genes are TRBV6-1 and TRBJ2-2, with a tentative D call TRBD2 (7 bases). V lost 4 bases and J lost 6, with 15 bases in between. Germline-derived CDR1 and CDR2 are MNHNS and SASEGT. The CDR3 is 15 amino acids. This CDR3 is CASSVQGGYAGELFF. The CDR3 region has the DNA TGTGCCAGCAGTGTACAGGGAGGGTACGCCGGGGAGCTGTTTTTT.

This chain joins TRBV5-1 and TRBJ1-1, with no clear D. Trimming took off 0 bases at V and 9 bases at J, with 9 bases between the two ends. Germline V gene lookup returns CDR1 SGHRS and CDR2 YFSETQ. The CDR3 loop spans 12 amino acids. The CDR3 loop is CASSLDGEKAFF. In DNA, the CDR3 is TGCGCCAGCAGCTTGGATGGGGAAAAAGCTTTCTTT.

Only one count was recorded for this clone. The rearrangement joins TRBV7-8 to TRBJ1-4, with no clear D. V lost 5 bases and J 8 bases, leaving 18 bases between the germline ends. CDR3 size: 15 residues. The germline gives CDR1 SGHVS, CDR2 FQNEAQ. CDR3 sequence reads: CASSRSYGMVEKLFF. The CDR3 region has the DNA TGTGCCAGCAGCCGGAGCTACGGGATGGTCGAAAAACTGTTTTTT.

This CDR3 reads CASIRGVGQPQHF. CDR3 nucleotide sequence: TGTGCCAGCATAAGAGGGGTGGGTCAGCCCCAGCATTTT. The V call is TRBV28, the J call TRBJ1-5, with D perhaps matching TRBD1 (5 bases). The germline V gene has CDR1 MDHEN and CDR2 SYDVKM. Deletions cut 7 bases from V and 6 bases from J, with 13 bases between. The CDR3 is 13 residues long.

This clone was counted a few times. The chain links TRBV28 to TRBJ1-5, with 7 nucleotides matching TRBD1. From germline, CDR1 is MDHEN and CDR2 SYDVKM. The CDR3 sequence is 15 residues long. V shed 8 bases and J 3 bases; nucleotides not matched to a gene: 10. The chain's CDR3 is CASAVQGRDNQPQHF. Here the CDR3 DNA reads TGTGCCAGCGCGGTACAGGGGAGAGACAATCAGCCCCAGCATTTT.

The V gene is TRBV7-2, the J gene TRBJ1-1; 7 bases are a match to TRBD1. The CDR3 totals 12 residues. The V segment lost 5 bases and the J segment 11 bases; nucleotides outside the gene matches: 8. Germline V gene sequence: CDR1 SGHTA, CDR2 FQGNSA. CDR3 coding DNA: TGTGCCAGCAGCCTACTAAACAGGGGTGCTTTCTTT. Amino acids: CASSLLNRGAFF.

V is TRBV6-1 and J is TRBJ2-1; D possibly corresponds to TRBD2 (6 bases). Germline CDR1 MNHNS, CDR2 SASEGT. Trimming left V 4 bases short and J 8 bases short, with 15 bases between. The CDR3 is 14 amino acids. In nucleotides, the CDR3 is TGTGCCAGCAGTGCCACTAGTTGGAGGGATGAGCAGTTCTTC. Protein sequence: CASSATSWRDEQFF.

The V call is TRBV4-2, the J call TRBJ2-3; the match to TRBD2 covers 9 bases. After removal of 0 bases from V and 3 bases from J, the junction contained 1 base not matched to a gene. Germline values: CDR1 LGHNA, CDR2 YNFKEQ. This CDR3 has 15 residues. CDR3 bases: TGTGCCAGCAGCCAAGACAGCGGGAGGACAGATACGCAGTATTTT. Amino acid sequence: CASSQDSGRTDTQYF.

The rearrangement joins TRBV10-3 to TRBJ2-1; TRBD2 matches at 7 bases. CDR1 ENHRY and CDR2 SYGVKD come from the germline V gene. The CDR3 loop spans 15 amino acids. V shed 0 bases, J shed 9 bases, and the junction held 8 bases outside the gene matches. The CDR3 loop reads CAISESGAGEGEQFF. DNA for the CDR3: TGTGCCATCAGTGAGTCAGGGGCGGGAGAGGGTGAGCAGTTCTTC.

A single count supports this clone. The CDR3 DNA is TGTGCCAGCAGTTCCCTACCGACAGGCGATACGCAGTATTTT. This codes for CASSSLPTGDTQYF. This chain links TRBV28 with TRBJ2-3, with D maybe TRBD1 (6 bases). The CDR3 totals 14 residues. Trimming took 4 bases from V and 6 from J, leaving 14 bases between them. Germline V CDR1 and CDR2: MDHEN, SYDVKM.

This rearrangement joins TRBV10-3 to TRBJ2-3; unclear D gene. Trimming removed 2 bases at V and 6 bases at J, with 6 bases between. Germline V CDR1 and CDR2: ENHRY, SYGVKD. This CDR3 contains 12 residues. This chain's CDR3 is CAISENGDTQYF. The CDR3 bases are TGTGCCATCAGTGAGAACGGGGATACGCAGTATTTT.